These 3 T cell receptor beta chains share one sample of origin, sequenced in a study of blood T cell repertoires in COVID-19. Repertoires were generated with immunoSEQ multiplex PCR, while TCRdb's copy carries only in-frame clones and drops some. The table records about 340,000 clones, about 86% of them present only once. Material: PBMCs or T cells enriched from blood (not recorded which). These receptors were obtained from a woman aged 40 to 49 with acute COVID-19.

This chain links TRBV7-9 with TRBJ1-5; 8 nucleotides match TRBD1. The CDR3 is made up of 15 amino acids. CDR1 is SEHNR and CDR2 is FQNEAQ in the germline V gene (reference sequence). J lost 4 bases, V lost 4 bases, and 6 bases had no gene match. Here the CDR3 reads CASSSDRVGNQPQHF. CDR3 DNA sequence: TGTGCCAGCAGCTCGGACAGGGTAGGAAATCAGCCCCAGCATTTT.

V gene TRBV7-9 combines with J gene TRBJ2-5; TRBD1 matches 12 bases. This CDR3 is built from 17 residues. The V and J ends lost 1 base and 4 bases, in that order; junction bases with no gene match: 7. Germline assignment: CDR1 SEHNR and CDR2 FQNEAQ (reference sequence). The CDR3 protein is CASSLGARDRGRETQYF. The CDR3 region has the DNA TGTGCCAGCAGCTTAGGTGCCAGGGACAGGGGGCGAGAGACCCAGTACTTC. The full variable domain, with the rest looked up from reference TRBV7-9 and TRBJ2-5, is DTGVSQNPRHKITKRGQNVTFRCDPISEHNRLYWYRQTLGQGPEFLTYFQNEAQLEKSRLLSDRFSAERPKGSFSTLEIQRTEQGDSAMYLCASSLGARDRGRETQYFGPGTRLLVL.

J is TRBJ1-6 and V is TRBV7-2; 7 bases align to TRBD1. The germline CDR1 and CDR2 sequences are SGHTA and FQGNSA. The junction had 10 bases not matched to a gene; V was cut back by 5 bases and J by 6 bases. The CDR3 is 16 amino acids. The CDR3 DNA reads as TGTGCCAGCAGCCTAGGGGCGGGACAGCCTAATTCACCCCTCCACTTT. This sequence encodes CASSLGAGQPNSPLHF.